The 21 T cell receptor beta chains below all came from one sample that was sequenced in a study of shared clonotypes between healthy human individuals. Assay used: immunoSEQ multiplex PCR; TCRdb lists only in-frame clones, some missing. The table shows roughly 1,600,000 clones, with 98% occurring only once. The sequencing input was naive CD4+ T cells sorted from blood. Subset in this sample: CD45RA+ positively selected. All receptors come from a man under 40 in good health.

This clone was detected only once. The rearrangement joins TRBV11-2 to TRBJ1-2, with 7 nucleotides matching TRBD1. Germline CDR1 is SGHAT and CDR2 is FQNNGV. The ends lost 2 bases at V and 2 bases at J; junction bases unmatched: 5. CDR3 length: 15 amino acids. The CDR3: CASSLNAGGNYGYTF. In DNA, the CDR3 is TGTGCCAGCAGCTTAAATGCAGGGGGGAACTATGGCTACACCTTC.

This chain connects TRBV6-6 to TRBJ1-4, with D hard to call. Looked up from germline, CDR1 is MNHNY and CDR2 is SVGAGI (reference sequence). The length of the CDR3 is 13 residues. Trimming left V 0 bases short and J 8 bases short, with 7 bases between. The CDR3 nucleotides are TGTGCCAGCAGTTACTCAGGCGGGGAAAAACTGTTTTTT. This translates into CASSYSGGEKLFF.

This chain connects TRBV7-9 to TRBJ1-1, with D perhaps matching TRBD1 (6 bases). V was trimmed by 3 bases and J by 4 bases, leaving 15 bases between them. The germline gives CDR1 SEHNR, CDR2 FQNEAQ (reference sequence). The CDR3 totals 15 residues. The CDR3 DNA reads TGTGCCAGCAGCTTGCCGGGGGGCGTTGGCACTGAAGCTTTCTTT. It codes for CASSLPGGVGTEAFF.

The chain has TRBV2 and TRBJ2-1, with D tentatively TRBD1 or TRBD2 (5 bases each). Deletions cut 6 bases from V and 2 bases from J, with 20 bases between. CDR1 and CDR2 from the germline V gene are SNHLY and FYNNEI. The length of the CDR3 is 17 residues. The CDR3, as DNA: TGTGCCAGCAGGGGGCCAGGTGGACGGGGTACCTACAATGAGCAGTTCTTC. It codes for CASRGPGGRGTYNEQFF.

This chain uses TRBV9 with TRBJ2-3; D uncertain. Germline values: CDR1 SGDLS, CDR2 YYNGEE. The CDR3 is 16 residues long. V lost 1 base and J 4 bases, leaving 16 bases between the germline ends. The CDR3 bases are TGTGCCAGCAGCGTACGTGGGTGGGGTACCTCAGATACGCAGTATTTT. Its protein is CASSVRGWGTSDTQYF.

CDR3 region: CASSPLTSTRLRPVNEQFF. CDR3 in DNA: TGTGCCAGCAGCCCCCTTACTAGTACCCGACTAAGACCGGTCAATGAGCAGTTCTTC. The genes are TRBV11-2 and TRBJ2-1; tentatively, D is TRBD2 (5 bases). V was shortened by 5 bases and J by 6 bases, with 29 bases between the two germline ends. This CDR3 contains 19 residues. Looked up from germline, CDR1 is SGHAT and CDR2 is FQNNGV. Full variable domain (rest looked up from reference TRBV11-2 and TRBJ2-1): EAGVAQSPRYKIIEKRQSVAFWCNPISGHATLYWYQQILGQGPKLLIQFQNNGVVDDSQLPKDRFSAERLKGVDSTLKIQPAKLEDSAVYLCASSPLTSTRLRPVNEQFFGPGTRLTVL.

This chain links TRBV7-2 with TRBJ2-1; the D gene is possibly TRBD1 (5 bases). Germline V gene sequence: CDR1 SGHTA, CDR2 FQGNSA. Trimming stripped 1 base from V and 5 bases from J, with 18 bases between. CDR3 length: 17 residues. CDR3 sequence (DNA): TGTGCCAGCAGCTTAGTCTCCAGGCACAGGAGCAACAATGAGCAGTTCTTC. Translating gives CASSLVSRHRSNNEQFF.

This clone was counted a single time. The chain recombines TRBV18 with TRBJ1-3; no firm D call. V was cut by 6 bases and J by 0 bases, with 15 bases left in between. Germline V gene sequence: CDR1 KGHSH, CDR2 LQKENI. This CDR3 comprises 16 residues. As DNA, the CDR3 is TGTGCCAGCTCCACCTCTATACAGCCCTCTGGAAACACCATATATTTT. This encodes CASSTSIQPSGNTIYF.

The chain links TRBV6-6 to TRBJ2-2; TRBD2 might be the D (5 bases). Germline V gene sequence: CDR1 MNHNY, CDR2 SVGAGI (reference sequence). V shed 2 bases and J shed 4 bases, with 8 bases lying between them. This CDR3 spans 14 amino acids. CDR3 nucleotide sequence: TGTGCCAGCAGTTACGTTGAGGGCACCGGGGAGCTGTTTTTT. Encoded protein: CASSYVEGTGELFF.

As for this clone: Different DNA sequences within this sample yield the same CDR3. In DNA form, the CDR3 reads TGTGCCAGCAGCCGAGACGGCTACAATGAGCAGTTCTTC. It is translated as CASSRDGYNEQFF. V usage is TRBV11-3 and J usage is TRBJ2-1; the D is unclear. Germline values: CDR1 SGHNT, CDR2 YENEEA. The CDR3 consists of 13 residues. The V gene lost 5 bases and the J gene lost 3 bases, with 8 bases spanning the gap.

The chain joins TRBV10-3 to TRBJ2-5; 10 bases line up with TRBD2. The ends lost 0 bases at V and 8 bases at J; junction bases unmatched: 6. Germline V gene sequence: CDR1 ENHRY, CDR2 SYGVKD. The CDR3 extends over 15 amino acids. The CDR3 region has the DNA TGTGCCATCAGTGAGTCGACTAGCGGGCCCCTCACCCAGTACTTC. This gives the protein CAISESTSGPLTQYF.

The rearrangement links TRBV7-2 to TRBJ2-4; 9 bases are shared with TRBD1. Trimming cost V 5 bases and J 1 base; bases outside gene matches: 6. There are 16 residues in the CDR3. CDR1 is SGHTA, CDR2 FQGNSA, per germline. The CDR3 nucleotides read TGTGCCAGCAGCCGCGGTGGACAGGGGGCCAAAAACATTCAGTACTTC. Translating gives CASSRGGQGAKNIQYF.

J is TRBJ2-1 and V is TRBV10-3; 8 bases map to TRBD2. V was pared by 6 bases and J by 3 bases, with 4 bases of the junction left unmatched. CDR1 is ENHRY and CDR2 is SYGVKD in the germline V gene. CDR3 length equals 14 residues. For the CDR3, the DNA is TGTGCCATCAGACTACTAGCGGACTACAATGAGCAGTTCTTC. Its translation: CAIRLLADYNEQFF.

V usage is TRBV4-3 and J usage is TRBJ2-1, with D uncertain. With 0 bases removed from V and 3 bases from J, the gap between germline ends came to 9 bases. The germline gives CDR1 LGHNA, CDR2 YSLEER. The CDR3 spans 15 residues. The CDR3 is CASSQDRYGYNEQFF. CDR3 sequence (DNA): TGCGCCAGCAGCCAAGATCGATACGGCTACAATGAGCAGTTCTTC.

The V call is TRBV5-8, the J call TRBJ2-1; 10 bases map to TRBD1. The CDR3 is 17 residues long. Germline V CDR1 and CDR2: SGHTS, YDEGEE. V shed 0 bases and J 2 bases; nucleotides not matched to a gene: 5. CDR3 region: CASSLEGDRGAYNEQFF. Written as DNA, the CDR3 is TGTGCCAGCAGCTTGGAAGGGGACAGGGGTGCCTACAATGAGCAGTTCTTC.

CDR3 DNA: TGTGCCAGCAGCGTCGGCCCCAGGGAGACCCAGTACTTC. Encoded protein: CASSVGPRETQYF. This chain connects TRBV9 to TRBJ2-5, with D uncertain. Germline CDR1 SGDLS, CDR2 YYNGEE. Trimming removed 2 bases from V and 5 bases from J, with 10 bases in between. This CDR3 has 13 amino acids.

This rearrangement joins TRBV6-1 to TRBJ2-7; TRBD1 aligns across 7 bases. Germline CDR1 is MNHNS and CDR2 is SASEGT. There are 14 residues in the CDR3. V gave up 6 bases and J gave up 3 bases; unmatched junction bases: 8. This CDR3 reads CASSPYRGGYEQYF. The CDR3 nucleotides are TGTGCCAGCAGCCCTTACAGGGGTGGCTACGAGCAGTACTTC.

The rearrangement uses TRBV7-2 and TRBJ2-1; 9 bases map to TRBD2. CDR1 is SGHTA, CDR2 FQGNSA, per germline. The length of the CDR3 is 18 residues. V dropped 5 bases and J dropped 9; count of bases not matched to a gene: 20. CDR3 residues: CASSQSPGGSGRQSEQFF. CDR3 nucleotides: TGTGCCAGCAGCCAATCCCCGGGGGGTAGCGGGAGACAAAGTGAGCAGTTCTTC.

The chain employs TRBV30 and TRBJ1-4; weak D call: TRBD1 (6 bases). Germline V gene data show CDR1 as GTSNPN and CDR2 as SVGIG (reference sequence). CDR3 length: 17 residues. Between the trimmed V and J ends, which lost 3 bases and 8 bases, there was a span of 25 bases. The CDR3 DNA is TGTGCCTGGAGCGCCAGGTACTGGACAGTGATTAAAGAAAAACTGTTTTTT. Encoded protein: CAWSARYWTVIKEKLFF.

The V call is TRBV5-1, the J call TRBJ1-2; a possible D gene is TRBD1 (6 bases). With 0 bases removed from V and 8 bases from J, the gap between germline ends came to 17 bases. CDR3 length: 15 amino acids. CDR1 is SGHRS, CDR2 YFSETQ, per germline. CDR3 nucleotide sequence: TGCGCCAGCAGCTTGGTATCAGGGGCCCTGCAAGGCTACACCTTC. Encoded protein: CASSLVSGALQGYTF.

The chain is built from TRBV7-9 and TRBJ1-4; 7 bases line up with TRBD1. Germline V gives CDR1 SEHNR, CDR2 FQNEAQ (reference sequence). CDR3 size: 14 residues. V lost 5 bases and J lost 14; bases outside the gene matches: 14. The CDR3 DNA follows: TGTGCCAGCAGCCGGACAGGTGGCAGCGGGGGTCTGTTTTTT. This translates into CASSRTGGSGGLFF.